This TCR beta chain was sequenced for a study of preoperative IRX-2 immunotherapy in early breast cancer. Method: immunoSEQ multiplex PCR; TCRdb's copy keeps in-frame clones and lacks some. This table holds tens of thousands of clones, around 83% found once. This CDR3 spans 14 amino acids. The germline V and J ends were trimmed by 3 bases and 3 bases, with 9 bases remaining between them. Germline V lookup: CDR1 LNHDA, CDR2 SQIVND (reference sequence). Documented treatment: preoperative locoregional IRX-2 cytokine immunotherapy. This phase Ib study tested locoregional IRX-2 cytokine immunotherapy given before surgery.

The TCR sequence derives from a human donor with breast cancer. V gene TRBV19 combines with J gene TRBJ1-5; the D gene is possibly TRBD1 (5 bases). Specimen: lymph node tissue, collected from a patient treated with IRX-2 immunotherapy. CDR3 nucleotide sequence: TGTGCCAGTAGTATCAGGGATAACAATCAGCCCCAGCATTTT. This sequence encodes CASSIRDNNQPQHF.